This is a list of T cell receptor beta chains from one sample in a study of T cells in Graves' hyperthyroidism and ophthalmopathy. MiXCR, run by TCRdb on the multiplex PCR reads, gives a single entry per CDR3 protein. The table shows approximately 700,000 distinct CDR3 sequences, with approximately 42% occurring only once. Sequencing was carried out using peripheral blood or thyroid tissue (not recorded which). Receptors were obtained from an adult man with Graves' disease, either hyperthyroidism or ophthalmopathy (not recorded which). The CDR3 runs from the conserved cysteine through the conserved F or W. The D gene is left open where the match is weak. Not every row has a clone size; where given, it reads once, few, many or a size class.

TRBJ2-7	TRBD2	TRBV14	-	TGTGCCAGCAGCCAAGCCACTAGCGGGAACTACGAGCAGTACTTC	CASSQATSGNYEQYF
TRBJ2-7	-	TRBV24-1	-	TGTGCCACCAGTGATGACAGACCCTACGAGCAGTACTTC	CATSDDRPYEQYF
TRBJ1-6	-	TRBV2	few	TGTGCCAGCAGTGATTCGAACTTAAGCTCCTATAATTCACCCCTCCACTTT	CASSDSNLSSYNSPLHF
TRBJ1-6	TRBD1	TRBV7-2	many	TGTGCCAGCAGCGCCGGACAGGGTTCGGCCCGAAATTCACCCCTCCACTTT	CASSAGQGSARNSPLHF
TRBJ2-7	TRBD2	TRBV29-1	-	TGCAGCCCCTCGACTAGCGGGGGACCCTACGAGCAGTACTTC	CSPSTSGGPYEQYF
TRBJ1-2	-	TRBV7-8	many	TGTGCCAGCAGCTTAGGTGTCAGCTCCTATGGCTACACCTTC	CASSLGVSSYGYTF
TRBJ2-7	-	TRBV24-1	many	TGTGCCACCAGTGACCAACTAGGAGAGCAGTACTTC	CATSDQLGEQYF
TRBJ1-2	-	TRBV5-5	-	TGTGCCAGCAGCTTACAACTACAACGATTTTATGGCTACACCTTC	CASSLQLQRFYGYTF
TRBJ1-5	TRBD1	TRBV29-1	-	TGCAGCGTTGAACTGCCGGGACAGGGTGACCAGCCCCAGCATTTT	CSVELPGQGDQPQHF
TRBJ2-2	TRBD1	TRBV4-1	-	TGCGCCAGCAGCCTCCCAGGGGGCTCGGACGGGGAGCTGTTTTTT	CASSLPGGSDGELFF
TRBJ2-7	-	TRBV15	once	TGTGCCACCAGCAGCCCAGGAGCCGGACTGCACTACGAGCAGTACTTC	CATSSPGAGLHYEQYF
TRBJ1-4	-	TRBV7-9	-	TGTGCCAGCAGCGTTGAAGAGCTTCGAGCGAATGAAAAACTGTTTTTT	CASSVEELRANEKLFF
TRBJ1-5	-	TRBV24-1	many	TGTGCCACCTCTCAGGGTTTTGCTCAGCCCCAGCATTTT	CATSQGFAQPQHF
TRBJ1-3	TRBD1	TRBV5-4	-	TGTGCCAGCAGCTTGCGATGGACAGGGATCTCTGGAAACACCATATATTTT	CASSLRWTGISGNTIYF
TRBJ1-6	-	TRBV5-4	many	TGTGCCAGCAGCGCAGATGATTCACCCCTCCACTTT	CASSADDSPLHF
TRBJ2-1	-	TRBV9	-	TGTGCCAGCAGCGTAGAATTGGTAGCTTGGAATGAGCAGTTCTTC	CASSVELVAWNEQFF
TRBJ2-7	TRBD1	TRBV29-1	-	TGCAGCCAAGATCTGCACAGGGGCTACGAGCAGTACTTC	CSQDLHRGYEQYF
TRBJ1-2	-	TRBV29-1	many	TGCAGCGTTGAGGGGCAGGCAAACTATGGCTACACCTTC	CSVEGQANYGYTF
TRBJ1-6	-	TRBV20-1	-	TGCAGTGCTAGCTTAGGGGGAAGGAACTATAATTCACCCCTCCACTTT	CSASLGGRNYNSPLHF
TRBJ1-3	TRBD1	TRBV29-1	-	TGCAGCGTCGCAGGGGGTGAAGACACCATATATTTT	CSVAGGEDTIYF
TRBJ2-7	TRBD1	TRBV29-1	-	TGCAGCCACGGGACAGGGCGTTTCGGTGAGCAGTACTTC	CSHGTGRFGEQYF
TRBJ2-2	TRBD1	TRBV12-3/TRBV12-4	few	TGTGCCAGCAACCCGACAGGGGTGAACACCGGGGAGCTGTTTTTT	CASNPTGVNTGELFF
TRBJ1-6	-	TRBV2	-	TGTGCCAGCAGCACAGATAATTCACCCCTCCACTTT	CASSTDNSPLHF
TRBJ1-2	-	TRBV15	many	TGTGCCACCAGCAGGTTAGCTAACTATGGCTACACCTTC	CATSRLANYGYTF
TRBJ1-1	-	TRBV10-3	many	TGTGCCATCAGTGAGTCTAGGAGCGGAGACACTGAAGCTTTCTTT	CAISESRSGDTEAFF
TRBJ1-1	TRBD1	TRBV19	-	TGTGCCAGTAGTCGGGACAGTCAAATGAACACTGAAGCTTTCTTT	CASSRDSQMNTEAFF
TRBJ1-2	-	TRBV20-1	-	TGCAGTTTAACAGGCCTAGCTAACTATGGCTACACCTTC	CSLTGLANYGYTF
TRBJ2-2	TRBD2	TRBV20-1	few	TGCAGTGCTAGAACCAGCGGGGCTTCGAACACCGGGGAGCTGTTTTTT	CSARTSGASNTGELFF
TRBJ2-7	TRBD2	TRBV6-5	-	TGTGCCAGCAGTAGAGTTAGCGGGAGGGTACTCCCCGAGCAGTACTTC	CASSRVSGRVLPEQYF
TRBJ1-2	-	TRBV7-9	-	TGTGCCAGCAGCTCAACCCTCGATGGTGGGCGCAGCTATGGCTACACCTTC	CASSSTLDGGRSYGYTF
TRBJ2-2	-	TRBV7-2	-	TGTGCCAGCAGCCCCCGGACAGAACGGTCGGAGCTGTTTTTT	CASSPRTERSELFF
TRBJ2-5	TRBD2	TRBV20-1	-	TGCAGTGCCCTGGCAGCTAGCGGGATGGGGTACCAAGAGACCCAGTACTTC	CSALAASGMGYQETQYF
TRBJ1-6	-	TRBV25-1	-	TGTGCCAGCAGTGATGCAGATAATTCACCCCTCCACTTT	CASSDADNSPLHF
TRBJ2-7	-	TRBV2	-	TGTGCCAGCAGTGAAGACAGGGGACTCTTCGAGCAGTACTTC	CASSEDRGLFEQYF
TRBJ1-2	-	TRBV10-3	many	TGTGCCATCACCGAAATCCTCAACAATGGCTACACCTTC	CAITEILNNGYTF
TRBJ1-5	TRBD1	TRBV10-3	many	TGTGCCATCAGTGAGTCTCGGTACAGGGGGAATCAGCCCCAGCATTTT	CAISESRYRGNQPQHF
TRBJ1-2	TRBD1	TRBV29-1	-	TGCAGCCAGGCCGGGACAGACTATGGCTACACCTTC	CSQAGTDYGYTF
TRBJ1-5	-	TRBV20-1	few	TGCAGTGCCAGTCGGGAGTTCAATCAGCCCCAGCATTTT	CSASREFNQPQHF
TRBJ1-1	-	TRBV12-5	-	TGTGCTAGTGGTCCTACCCAGACTGAAGCTTTCTTT	CASGPTQTEAFF
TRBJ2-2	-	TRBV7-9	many	TGTGCCAGCAGCCGGGTGGCCGGGGAGCTGTTTTTT	CASSRVAGELFF
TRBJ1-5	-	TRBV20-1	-	TGCAGTGCTGCGGGCAGGGGTAGCAATCAGCCCCAGCATTTT	CSAAGRGSNQPQHF
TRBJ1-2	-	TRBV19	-	TGTGCCAGTAGTATCGAAGAGGGGAACTATGGCTACACCTTC	CASSIEEGNYGYTF
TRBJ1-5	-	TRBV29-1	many	TGCAGCGTTGCGACCACAGGGAATCAGCCCCAGCATTTT	CSVATTGNQPQHF
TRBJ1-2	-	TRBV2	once	TGTGCCAGCAGTTACTCCGGGACACCCTATGGCTACACCTTC	CASSYSGTPYGYTF
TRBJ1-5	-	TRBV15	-	TGTGCCACCAAACAGAGGTATAGCAATCAGCCCCAGCATTTT	CATKQRYSNQPQHF
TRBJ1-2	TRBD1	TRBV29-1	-	TGCAGCGGAACCGGGACAGCTAACTATGGCTACACCTTC	CSGTGTANYGYTF
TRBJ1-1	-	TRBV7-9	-	TGTGCCAGCAGCTTAGGACCGGACACTGAAGCTTTCTTT	CASSLGPDTEAFF
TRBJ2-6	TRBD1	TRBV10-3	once	TGTGCCATCAGTGCCGGGGACAGCTCTGGGGCCAACGTCCTGACTTTC	CAISAGDSSGANVLTF
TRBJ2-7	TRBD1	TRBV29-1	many	TGCAGCGTTGATTCGGGACAGGGGATCGAGCAGTACTTC	CSVDSGQGIEQYF
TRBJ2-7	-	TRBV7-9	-	TGTGCCAGCAGCTTTCGAGGCGGGGACGAGCAGTACTTC	CASSFRGGDEQYF
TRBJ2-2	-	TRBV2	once	TGTGCCAGCAGCCAAAAGCAGGGGACGGTCGGGGAGCTGTTTTTT	CASSQKQGTVGELFF
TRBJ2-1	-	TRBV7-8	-	TGTGCCAGCAGCCCCCGGCGGGAAGATGAGCAGTTCTTC	CASSPRREDEQFF
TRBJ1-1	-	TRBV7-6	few	TGTGCCAGCAGCTTCCCTGACACAGGGTCGCCATTGAGGGACACTGAAGCTTTCTTT	CASSFPDTGSPLRDTEAFF
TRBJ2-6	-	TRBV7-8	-	TGTGCCAGCAGCTCGGCCAGAACCGCTAACGTCCTGACTTTC	CASSSARTANVLTF
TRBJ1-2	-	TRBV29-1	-	TGCAGCGTACCCGCAGAGGAGAACTATGGCTACACCTTC	CSVPAEENYGYTF
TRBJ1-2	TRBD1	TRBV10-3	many	TGTGCCACTTACCCAGGACAGGTGACATTTGGCTACACCTTC	CATYPGQVTFGYTF